The text below deals with one T cell receptor beta chain. TCRdb keeps only in-frame clones here, not all; method: immunoSEQ multiplex PCR. This table has about 240,000 clones, 80% to 90% appearing once. This entry comes from a study of blood T cell repertoires in COVID-19. Researchers sorted participants into cohorts using their self-reported clinical history. Trimming removed 3 bases from V and 6 bases from J, with 9 bases in between. Germline loops: CDR1 MDHEN, CDR2 SYDVKM. The CDR3 contains 12 residues. This TCR came from a woman aged 25 to 39 who had recovered from COVID-19. The chain is built from TRBV28 and TRBJ2-7; D is unclear. Sequenced: PBMCs or T cells enriched from blood (not recorded which). In DNA, the CDR3 is TGTGCCAGCAGTTTCCCTCAGCGCGAGCAGTACTTC. Translated, it gives CASSFPQREQYF.